This TCR beta chain was sequenced in a study of regulatory T cells in long-lasting Graves disease. This clonotype has a count of ten or more. Arm-PCR of CDR3 regions and iRepertoire HTBI primers were used to build TCR beta libraries. TCRdb redid the calling of the multiplex PCR reads with MiXCR, one entry per CDR3 protein. The sample includes 350,000 to 450,000 distinct CDR3 sequences, approximately 16% seen only once; the top ten take about 32%. Time point of the sample: newly diagnosed GD, antithyroid drugs for less than 3 months. Extracted PBMC RNA gave rise to the TCR library. These sequences were also reported in another study, on T cells in Graves' hyperthyroidism and ophthalmopathy.

The source of this sequence is a man in his forties with Graves disease. Material: peripheral blood mononuclear cells (PBMCs), obtained at new diagnosis, from a patient treated with antithyroid drugs.

CDR3: CSARRGVAGANVLTF. CDR3 DNA sequence: TGCAGTGCTAGAAGAGGGGTTGCCGGGGCCAACGTCCTGACTTTC. The V and J genes are TRBV20-1 and TRBJ2-6, with D perhaps assigned TRBD1 or TRBD2 (5 bases each). Germline loops: CDR1 DFQATT, CDR2 SNEGSKA (reference sequence). Trimming took 2 bases from V and 4 from J, leaving 12 bases between them. The CDR3 spans 15 residues.